The next 4 T cell receptor beta chains were all read from a single sample in a study of T cell responses to AZD1222 COVID-19 vaccine. TCRdb keeps only in-frame clones here, not all; method: immunoSEQ multiplex PCR. This sample has approximately 90,000 clones, with approximately 86% found just once. The sequencing used peripheral blood, collected on day 0 of AZD1222 vaccination. These receptors all stem from an adult in good health.

The chain couples TRBV29-1 to TRBJ1-4; 7 nucleotides line up with TRBD1. CDR1 is SQVTM and CDR2 is ANQGSEA in the germline V gene. The ends lost 5 bases at V and 6 bases at J; junction bases unmatched: 3. The CDR3 totals 12 residues. The CDR3 DNA is TGCAGCGTTCTAACAGGGGATGAAAAACTGTTTTTT. This encodes CSVLTGDEKLFF.

The chain combines TRBV9 with TRBJ2-1; 10 nucleotides match TRBD2. The J segment lost 2 bases and the V segment lost 0 bases, leaving 2 bases of the junction unmatched. This CDR3 is built from 16 residues. Germline loops: CDR1 SGDLS, CDR2 YYNGEE. CDR3 amino acids: CASSVGTSGAYNEQFF. The CDR3 DNA is TGTGCCAGCAGCGTAGGGACTAGCGGTGCCTACAATGAGCAGTTCTTC. The full variable domain, in which reference TRBV9 and TRBJ2-1 provide the parts outside the CDR3, is DSGVTQTPKHLITATGQRVTLRCSPRSGDLSVYWYQQSLDQGLQFLIQYYNGEERAKGNILERFSAQQFPDLHSELNLSSLELGDSALYFCASSVGTSGAYNEQFFGPGTRLTVL.

This chain links TRBV19 with TRBJ2-1, with 7 nucleotides matching TRBD1. Germline V CDR1 and CDR2: LNHDA, SQIVND (reference sequence). The length of the CDR3 is 14 residues. J was trimmed by 12 bases and V by 6 bases; bases with no gene match: 14. CDR3: CASRPGIQGVGQFF. The CDR3 DNA sequence: TGTGCCAGTAGGCCCGGCATCCAGGGGGTAGGGCAGTTCTTC.

The V and J genes are TRBV7-2 and TRBJ2-7; possible D gene TRBD2, 5 bases. The CDR3 runs 19 residues. Germline-derived CDR1 and CDR2 are SGHTA and FQGNSA. V lost 0 bases and J 5 bases, leaving 26 bases between the germline ends. DNA of the CDR3: TGTGCCAGCAGCTTAGCTCAGACTTCCCTAGGCCGGGATGAAAACGAGCAGTACTTC. Translation gives CASSLAQTSLGRDENEQYF.